The 29 T cell receptor beta chains reported below all come from one sample, sequenced in a study of cytomegalovirus exposure and HLA in healthy donors. Use of 60 Vbeta and 13 Jbeta primers characterized the PCR. The data were produced by immunoSEQ multiplex PCR, yet TCRdb's version contains in-frame clones alone and is incomplete. The sample lists 35,000 to 40,000 clones, 66% occurring once. The source material was PBMCs. The source is a man between 50 and 59 years old in good health and CMV-seropositive.

In this sample, this clone turned up a few times. The chain links TRBV5-6 to TRBJ1-1; no firm D call. V shed 4 bases and J shed 0 bases, with 13 bases lying between them. The CDR3 has 15 residues. Per germline, CDR1 SGHDT and CDR2 YYEEEE. CDR3 nucleotides: TGTGCCAGCAGCCCTTTCCCGCAGATGAACACTGAAGCTTTCTTT. Protein: CASSPFPQMNTEAFF.

This clone appeared once. The chain couples TRBV4-3 to TRBJ1-2; 8 bases line up with TRBD1. Trimming at V came to 4 bases and at J to 8 bases, leaving 12 bases not matched to a gene. The CDR3 runs 15 residues. CDR1 and CDR2 from the germline V gene are LGHNA and YSLEER. DNA for the CDR3: TGCGCCAGCAGCCGATTGACAGGGGAAACAGGAGGCTACACCTTC. This sequence encodes CASSRLTGETGGYTF.

V gene TRBV5-1 combines with J gene TRBJ2-2, with TRBD2 matching 10 bases. V shed 5 bases and J 3 bases; nucleotides not matched to a gene: 4. This CDR3 has 15 residues. The V gene's germline CDR1 is SGHRS and CDR2 YFSETQ. CDR3 sequence reads: CASRSGTSDTGELFF. In DNA, the CDR3 is TGCGCCAGCAGAAGCGGGACTAGCGACACCGGGGAGCTGTTTTTT.

The V and J genes are TRBV28 and TRBJ1-2; 8 positions agree with TRBD1. V lost 1 base, J lost 3 bases, and 4 bases stayed unmatched. The germline CDR1 and CDR2 sequences are MDHEN and SYDVKM. The length of the CDR3 is 15 residues. The CDR3 sequence: CASSLLGGQDYGYTF. CDR3 DNA: TGTGCCAGCAGTTTATTAGGGGGACAGGACTATGGCTACACCTTC.

The chain employs TRBV5-6 and TRBJ2-7; 9 nucleotides align to TRBD1. V gave up 5 bases and J gave up 7 bases; unmatched junction bases: 7. In germline, CDR1 is SGHDT, CDR2 YYEEEE. The CDR3 is made up of 13 amino acids. The CDR3 sequence is CASSSGQGWEQYF. The CDR3 DNA follows: TGTGCCAGCAGTTCGGGACAGGGTTGGGAGCAGTACTTC.

The chain uses TRBV6-5 and TRBJ1-5, with a weak D call TRBD1 (6 bases). This CDR3 contains 15 residues. The V and J ends lost 5 bases and 3 bases respectively, with 14 bases between them. CDR1 is MNHEY and CDR2 is SVGAGI in the germline V gene. The DNA of the CDR3 is TGTGCCAGCAGTAAATACCGGGACAACAATCAGCCCCAGCATTTT. This sequence encodes CASSKYRDNNQPQHF.

This sequence joins TRBV5-6 and TRBJ1-6, with D possibly being TRBD1 (5 bases). CDR3 length: 16 residues. The germline V gene has CDR1 SGHDT and CDR2 YYEEEE. V gave up 2 bases and J gave up 7 bases, with 16 bases separating them. CDR3 region: CASSFSPGSLNSPLHF. The CDR3 region has the DNA TGTGCCAGCAGCTTCTCCCCAGGGTCATTAAATTCACCCCTCCACTTT.

The chain has TRBV18 and TRBJ1-2, with a possible D match to TRBD1 (6 bases). The CDR3 contains 13 residues. Trimming took off 3 bases at V and 3 bases at J, with 8 bases between the two ends. Germline CDR1 KGHSH, CDR2 LQKENI. The CDR3 DNA reads TGTGCCAGCTCACCGGACAGTGACTATGGCTACACCTTC. It specifies CASSPDSDYGYTF.

The chain uses TRBV28 and TRBJ2-4; D might be TRBD1 (5 bases). CDR1 is MDHEN, CDR2 SYDVKM, per germline. Deletions cut 5 bases from V and 6 bases from J, with 14 bases between. There are 14 residues in the CDR3. CDR3 nucleotides: TGTGCCAGCAGTACCTCCAGGGTATTAAACATTCAGTACTTC. Translation gives CASSTSRVLNIQYF.

This chain joins TRBV5-4 and TRBJ1-4; 7 bases fit TRBD1. The trim removed 0 bases at V and 12 bases at J, leaving 2 bases unmatched. Per germline, CDR1 SGHNT and CDR2 YYREEE (reference sequence). This CDR3 spans 12 amino acids. The CDR3 spells CASSLEGAELFF. CDR3 sequence (DNA): TGTGCCAGCAGCTTGGAGGGGGCGGAACTGTTTTTT.

In this sample, this clone turned up a few times. The gene calls are TRBV7-7 and TRBJ2-5; 8 bases line up with TRBD2. Per germline, CDR1 SSHAT and CDR2 FNYEAQ (reference sequence). J gave up 1 base and V 3 bases, and 4 bases lay outside the gene matches. The CDR3 sequence is 15 residues long. In DNA form, the CDR3 reads TGTGCCAGCAGCTTTGGGGGGACTAGCCAAGAGACCCAGTACTTC. Translating it yields CASSFGGTSQETQYF.

This clone appeared a few times. The chain combines TRBV12-5 with TRBJ2-1; the D gene is possibly TRBD1 (6 bases). CDR3 length equals 15 residues. Germline V gene data show CDR1 as LGHNT and CDR2 as FRNRAP. V was pared by 9 bases and J by 5 bases, with 20 bases between. In DNA, the CDR3 is TGTGCTAGCGGGAATCGGGACATTGTTAACAATGAGCAGTTCTTC. Protein sequence: CASGNRDIVNNEQFF.

V gene TRBV5-4 combines with J gene TRBJ2-5; 10 bases match TRBD2. CDR3 length: 14 residues. With 3 bases clipped from V and 5 bases from J, the junction kept 4 bases outside the gene matches. The V gene's germline CDR1 is SGHNT and CDR2 YYREEE (reference sequence). CDR3 protein: CASSSGTSAETQYF. CDR3 nucleotide sequence: TGTGCCAGCAGCTCCGGGACTAGCGCGGAGACCCAGTACTTC.

This clone was detected only once. The CDR3: CASSYGTYGYTF. CDR3 bases: TGTGCCAGCAGTTACGGGACATACGGCTACACCTTC. The chain joins TRBV6-6 to TRBJ1-2; possibly TRBD1 for D (6 bases). This CDR3 is 12 amino acids long. V was shortened by 2 bases and J by 8 bases, with 9 bases between the two germline ends. Germline CDR1 reads MNHNY; CDR2 reads SVGAGI (reference sequence).

The CDR3 sequence is CASSLERGELFF. For the CDR3, the DNA is TGTGCCAGCAGCTTAGAGCGTGGAGAACTGTTTTTT. V gene TRBV7-6 combines with J gene TRBJ1-4; D not certain. The V gene lost 1 base and the J gene lost 12 bases, with 9 bases spanning the gap. The CDR3 is 12 residues long. The germline CDR1 and CDR2 sequences are SGHVS and FNYEAQ.

The V and J genes are TRBV28 and TRBJ1-1, with D perhaps matching TRBD1 (5 bases). The CDR3 sequence is 14 residues long. Germline lookup yields CDR1 MDHEN and CDR2 SYDVKM. V lost 3 bases, J lost 5 bases, and 13 bases lay in between. CDR3 region: CASSFIQGGTEAFF. The CDR3, as DNA: TGTGCCAGCAGTTTTATCCAGGGAGGTACTGAAGCTTTCTTT.

The chain combines TRBV7-9 with TRBJ2-3; TRBD2 matches 7 bases. V trimming: 5 bases; J trimming: 0 bases; junction bases outside the gene matches: 2. From germline, CDR1 is SEHNR and CDR2 FQNEAQ (reference sequence). The CDR3 is 14 residues long. CDR3 in DNA: TGTGCCAGCAGCCGTAGCGGGAGCACAGATACGCAGTATTTT. It encodes CASSRSGSTDTQYF.

The chain has TRBV5-4 and TRBJ2-7, with a weak D call TRBD1 (6 bases). V was cut by 4 bases and J by 6 bases, with 14 bases left in between. Germline-derived CDR1 and CDR2 are SGHNT and YYREEE (reference sequence). The CDR3 is 13 amino acids. The chain's CDR3 is CASSRQQGTEQYF. For the CDR3, the DNA is TGTGCCAGCAGCCGTCAACAGGGAACCGAGCAGTACTTC.

The V and J genes are TRBV21-1 and TRBJ2-2; TRBD1 reflects the table's D call only, with no check against the DNA. TRBV21-1 has pseudogene status. The CDR3 has 15 residues. CDR3 bases: TGTGCCAGCAGCAAGGACAGGGGGTCGGGCGGGGAGCTGTTTTTT. It translates to CASSKDRGSGGELFF.

This chain joins TRBV6-1 and TRBJ2-7, with D possibly TRBD1 on 7 matching bases. The CDR3 contains 13 residues. CDR1 is MNHNS and CDR2 is SASEGT in the germline V gene. Trimming left V 11 bases short and J 3 bases short, with 17 bases between. In nucleotides, the CDR3 is TGTGCCGTTCTTTACAGGGGAGGCTACGAGCAGTACTTC. As protein: CAVLYRGGYEQYF.

This CDR3 is CASSHGSTRRGYTF. Here the CDR3 DNA reads TGTGCCAGCAGTCACGGGTCGACTAGGAGGGGCTACACCTTC. V is TRBV6-1 and J is TRBJ1-2; D gene unclear. Trimming left V 5 bases short and J 8 bases short, with 18 bases between. Germline V lookup: CDR1 MNHNS, CDR2 SASEGT. The CDR3 loop spans 14 amino acids.

This clone has just a few counts. This chain links TRBV19 with TRBJ1-1, with TRBD1 as a possible D gene (5 bases). Germline V lookup: CDR1 LNHDA, CDR2 SQIVND (reference sequence). Trimming cost V 4 bases and J 1 base, with 13 bases left between them. The CDR3 totals 15 residues. The CDR3 here is CASSTMDTWNTEAFF. The CDR3 DNA reads TGTGCCAGTAGTACGATGGACACCTGGAACACTGAAGCTTTCTTT.

The chain links TRBV29-1 to TRBJ1-2; tentatively, D is TRBD1 (5 bases). CDR1 is SQVTM and CDR2 is ANQGSEA in the germline V gene. V shed 1 base and J shed 4 bases, with 10 bases lying between them. There are 13 residues in the CDR3. The CDR3 DNA follows: TGCAGCGTTGAAGCCCTGGGGCCCTATGGCTACACCTTC. It specifies CSVEALGPYGYTF.

The chain employs TRBV6-5 and TRBJ1-3; 7 nucleotides line up with TRBD1. The CDR3 contains 14 residues. The germline V gene encodes CDR1 MNHEY and CDR2 SVGAGI. J lost 4 bases, V lost 6 bases, and 6 bases had no gene match. CDR3 in DNA: TGTGCCAGCAGCCTCAGGGGGTCCGGAAACACCATATATTTT. Translated, it gives CASSLRGSGNTIYF.

The chain employs TRBV4-3 and TRBJ2-2; 7 positions agree with TRBD2. Germline CDR1 and CDR2: LGHNA and YSLEER. The CDR3 runs to 19 residues. J lost 0 bases, V lost 0 bases, and 10 bases had no gene match. For the CDR3, the DNA is TGCGCCAGCAGCCAAGATGTCGGAGGGCTAGCGGCGAACACCGGGGAGCTGTTTTTT. It codes for CASSQDVGGLAANTGELFF.

The chain combines TRBV28 with TRBJ2-7; D is uncertain. CDR1 and CDR2 from the germline V gene are MDHEN and SYDVKM. Trimming stripped 5 bases from V and 2 bases from J, with 10 bases between. The CDR3 is 13 residues long. For the CDR3, the DNA is TGTGCCAGCAGTCCTACGACACCCTACGAGCAGTACTTC. Translated, it gives CASSPTTPYEQYF.

The genes are TRBV5-6 and TRBJ1-2; TRBD1 aligns across 9 bases. The CDR3 contains 14 residues. Germline V gives CDR1 SGHDT, CDR2 YYEEEE. The J segment lost 4 bases and the V segment lost 4 bases, leaving 5 bases of the junction unmatched. In DNA, the CDR3 is TGTGCCAGCAGCCGGGACAGGGTCGGCTATGGCTACACCTTC. Protein: CASSRDRVGYGYTF.

The rearrangement joins TRBV6-5 to TRBJ1-2; D uncertain. The CDR3 loop spans 13 amino acids. With 0 bases removed from V and 8 bases from J, the gap between germline ends came to 10 bases. CDR1 and CDR2 (germline): MNHEY, SVGAGI. The CDR3 region has the DNA TGTGCCAGCAGTTACTCGAGGTCACTGGGCTACACCTTC. Amino acid sequence: CASSYSRSLGYTF.

This clone was seen just once. This rearrangement joins TRBV29-1 to TRBJ2-7; perhaps TRBD1 as D (5 bases). CDR1 is SQVTM and CDR2 is ANQGSEA in the germline V gene. The CDR3 totals 11 residues. Trimming cost V 6 bases and J 0 bases, with 6 bases left between them. Here the CDR3 reads CSVRDSYEQYF. The CDR3 coding sequence is TGCAGCGTCAGGGACTCCTACGAGCAGTACTTC.